This T cell receptor beta chain was captured by sequencing in a study of cytomegalovirus exposure and HLA in healthy donors. Notes on the study in general: Later work found most CMV-associated TCR beta chains apparently HLA-restricted. In an earlier analysis, in about 530 donors, most V segments appeared productive either ~87% or ~30% of the time. The study labeled 164 TCR beta chains cytomegalovirus-associated.

Vbeta (60) and Jbeta (13) primers were used in the PCR. As originally analysed: Counted up in a later analysis, unique TCR beta chains came to 65 million to 100 million, with around 10 million shared. TCRdb's table, derived via immunoSEQ multiplex PCR, lists solely in-frame clones and lacks some. The D gene and trimming were derived from the DNA, and the V and J assignments and clone size from that table. This table has over 150,000 clones, roughly 65% appearing once. Remarks on this clone: Its antigen is still unknown.

CDR1 is MNHEY and CDR2 is SVGAGI in the germline V gene. CDR3 length: 15 residues. Trimming removed 0 bases from V and 3 bases from J; junction bases left unmatched: 4. The sequenced sample consisted of PBMCs. The rearrangement uses TRBV6-5 and TRBJ2-7, with TRBD1 matching over 8 bases. The clonotype originates from a woman younger than 35 in good health and CMV-seropositive. The CDR3, as DNA: TGTGCCAGCAGTTACTCCTTGGACAGGGACTACGAGCAGTACTTC. Its protein is CASSYSLDRDYEQYF.